These 8 T cell receptor beta chains came from one sample sequenced in a study of blood T cell repertoires in COVID-19. Libraries were prepared by immunoSEQ multiplex PCR; TCRdb keeps only in-frame clonotypes and omits some of them. The sample lists about 160,000 clones, around 84% occurring once. Sequenced input: peripheral blood. Every receptor here comes from a man aged 70 or older with acute or convalescent COVID-19.

The chain recombines TRBV9 with TRBJ1-3, with D unclear. The CDR3 is 14 amino acids. Germline CDR1 is SGDLS and CDR2 is YYNGEE. V gave up 4 bases and J gave up 4 bases, with 12 bases separating them. CDR3 DNA sequence: TGTGCCAGCAGCCCCCAACAGTACGGAAACACCATATATTTT. Translating gives CASSPQQYGNTIYF.

V gene TRBV7-3 combines with J gene TRBJ2-3, with 9 bases matching TRBD2. The V gene end was trimmed by 6 bases and the J gene end by 10 bases; junction bases not matched to a gene: 14. This CDR3 has 15 amino acids. Germline CDR1 reads SGHTA; CDR2 reads FQGTGA. The CDR3 DNA follows: TGTGCCAGCAGTCCCGGACTAGCGACAGTTGTGGCGCAGTATTTT. Its protein product is CASSPGLATVVAQYF.

This clone was counted a few times. The gene calls are TRBV28 and TRBJ2-1, with a weak D call TRBD1 (6 bases). The length of the CDR3 is 16 residues. V was pared by 4 bases and J by 0 bases, with 13 bases between. Germline CDR1 MDHEN, CDR2 SYDVKM. This chain's CDR3 is CASSWVGQISYNEQFF. CDR3 sequence (DNA): TGTGCCAGCAGTTGGGTGGGACAAATCTCCTACAATGAGCAGTTCTTC. The variable domain in full, with the rest retrieved from reference TRBV28 and TRBJ2-1, is DVKVTQSSRYLVKRTGEKVFLECVQDMDHENMFWYRQDPGLGLRLIYFSYDVKMKEKGDIPEGYSVSREKKERFSLILESASTNQTSMYLCASSWVGQISYNEQFFGPGTRLTVL.

CDR3: CASSQLGGTNYGYTF. The CDR3 nucleotides are TGTGCCAGCAGCCAGTTGGGAGGTACTAACTATGGCTACACCTTC. The V gene is TRBV7-6, the J gene TRBJ1-2; unclear D gene. CDR1 is SGHVS and CDR2 is FNYEAQ in the germline V gene. This CDR3 contains 15 residues. The V end was cut by 5 bases, the J end by 0 bases, with 13 bases between. Full variable domain (remainder filled in from reference TRBV7-6 and TRBJ1-2): GAGVSQSPRYKVTKRGQDVALRCDPISGHVSLYWYRQALGQGPEFLTYFNYEAQQDKSGLPNDRFSAERPEGSISTLTIQRTEQRDSAMYRCASSQLGGTNYGYTFGSGTRLTVV.

The genes are TRBV7-3 and TRBJ1-3; D is unresolved. The CDR3 totals 17 residues. The V and J ends lost 0 bases and 1 base respectively, with 13 bases between them. Germline CDR1 SGHTA, CDR2 FQGTGA. For the CDR3, the DNA is TGTGCCAGCAGCTTAACCGGAGGTCCGGGATCTGGAAACACCATATATTTT. Translation: CASSLTGGPGSGNTIYF. Together with reference TRBV7-3 and TRBJ1-3, the CDR3 gives the full variable domain: GAGVSQTPSNKVTEKGKYVELRCDPISGHTALYWYRQSLGQGPEFLIYFQGTGAADDSGLPNDRFFAVRPEGSVSTLKIQRTERGDSAVYLCASSLTGGPGSGNTIYFGEGSWLTVV.

V is TRBV6-5 and J is TRBJ2-1; 7 bases align to TRBD2. The germline CDR1 and CDR2 sequences are MNHEY and SVGAGI. The CDR3 runs 14 residues. The trim removed 6 bases at V and 5 bases at J, leaving 7 bases unmatched. CDR3 residues: CASSRRLANNEQFF. CDR3 DNA sequence: TGTGCCAGCAGCCGACGACTAGCTAACAATGAGCAGTTCTTC.

The count of this clone is one. The chain recombines TRBV6-2 or TRBV6-3 with TRBJ2-5; a possible D gene is TRBD2 (5 bases). V dropped 2 bases and J dropped 0 bases, with 13 bases sitting between them. There are 16 residues in the CDR3. Germline CDR1 and CDR2: MNHEY and SVGEGT. The DNA for the CDR3 is TGTGCCAGCAGTTACAGGAGCGGCCAGTACCAAGAGACCCAGTACTTC. Translating it yields CASSYRSGQYQETQYF.

The chain employs TRBV14 and TRBJ1-1; tentatively, D is TRBD1 (6 bases). V was clipped by 5 bases and J by 10 bases, with 17 bases between them. The CDR3 is made up of 13 amino acids. Per germline, CDR1 SGHDN and CDR2 FVKESK. DNA for the CDR3: TGTGCCAGCAGCTTTCGGGGGGGCATTATAGCTTTCTTT. Its protein product is CASSFRGGIIAFF. The complete variable domain, with remaining parts taken from reference TRBV14 and TRBJ1-1, reads EAGVTQFPSHSVIEKGQTVTLRCDPISGHDNLYWYRRVMGKEIKFLLHFVKESKQDESGMPNNRFLAERTGGTYSTLKVQPAELEDSGVYFCASSFRGGIIAFFGQGTRLTVV.